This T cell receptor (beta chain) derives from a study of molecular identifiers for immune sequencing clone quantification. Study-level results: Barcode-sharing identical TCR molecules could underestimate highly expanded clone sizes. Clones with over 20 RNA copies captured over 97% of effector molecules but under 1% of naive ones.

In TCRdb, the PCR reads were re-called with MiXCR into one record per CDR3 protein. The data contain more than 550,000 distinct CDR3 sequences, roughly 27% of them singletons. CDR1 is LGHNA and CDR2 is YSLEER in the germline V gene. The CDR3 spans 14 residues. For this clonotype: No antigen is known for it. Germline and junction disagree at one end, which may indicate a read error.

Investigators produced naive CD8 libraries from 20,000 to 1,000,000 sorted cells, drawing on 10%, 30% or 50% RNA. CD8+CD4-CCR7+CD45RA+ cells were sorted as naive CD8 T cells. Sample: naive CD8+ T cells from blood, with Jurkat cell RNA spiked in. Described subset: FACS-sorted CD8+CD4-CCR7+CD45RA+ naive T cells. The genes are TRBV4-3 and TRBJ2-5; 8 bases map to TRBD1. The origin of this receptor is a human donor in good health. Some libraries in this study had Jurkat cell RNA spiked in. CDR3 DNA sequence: TGCGCCAGCGGCCAAATTGACAGGGGAGAGACCCAGTACTTC. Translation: CASGQIDRGETQYF.